This T cell receptor beta chain was identified in a study of cytomegalovirus exposure and HLA in healthy donors. Overall study results and limits: One variant, a missense change in DCLRE1C, was linked in a later analysis to TCR beta V- and J-gene trimming. Reports credit the classifier with highly specific, highly sensitive diagnosis of cytomegalovirus status. An analysis done earlier found most TCR beta V segments productive about 87% or about 30% of the time.

The PCR contained 60 Vbeta and 13 Jbeta primers. Sequencing was performed with immunoSEQ multiplex PCR; in TCRdb, only in-frame clones are kept and a portion is missing. The profile shows about 160,000 clones, approximately 75% of them singletons. This CDR3 contains 13 residues. The J segment lost 4 bases and the V segment lost 8 bases, leaving 11 bases of the junction unmatched. The germline V gene has CDR1 SQVTM and CDR2 ANQGSEA. A word on this clone: The antigen is not known.

The origin of this receptor is a woman aged 18-29 years in good health and CMV-seronegative. The J gene is TRBJ2-7, the V gene TRBV29-1; the match to TRBD1 covers 7 bases. The material sequenced was PBMCs. The CDR3 spells CSIRRTGGYEQYF. The DNA for the CDR3 is TGCAGCATCCGAAGGACAGGTGGATACGAGCAGTACTTC.